These T cell receptor beta chains were read from a single sample in a study of response to subunit inactivated influenza vaccine. One entry per CDR3 protein results from TCRdb running MiXCR on the RT-PCR reads. The repertoire has about 520,000 distinct CDR3 sequences, about 25% of them found once; the top ten carry around 2%. Material: CD4+ T cells sorted from PBMCs, obtained less than 6 days after vaccination. These receptor sequences come from a man aged 50 to 60 who received an inactivated influenza vaccine. CDR3s include the opening cysteine and the closing phenylalanine or tryptophan. The D gene is left open where the match is weak. Clone size is stated in some rows and not others, as once, few, many or a class when expanded.

CDR3aa: CASNPGGEKLFF
CDR3nt: TGTGCCAGCAACCCAGGGGGCGAAAAACTGTTTTTT
abundance: few
v_gene: TRBV7-9
j_gene: TRBJ1-4
d_gene: TRBD1

CDR3aa: CASSSQGRKHSPLHF
CDR3nt: TGTGCCAGCAGTTCCCAGGGCAGGAAGCATTCACCCCTCCACTTT
abundance: many
v_gene: TRBV12-3/TRBV12-4
j_gene: TRBJ1-6
d_gene: NA

CDR3aa: CSARDMRSEQYF
CDR3nt: TGCAGTGCTAGAGATATGAGGAGCGAGCAGTACTTC
abundance: NA
v_gene: TRBV20-1
j_gene: TRBJ2-7
d_gene: NA

CDR3aa: CSAGQGSQETQYF
CDR3nt: TGCAGTGCTGGTCAGGGTAGCCAAGAGACCCAGTACTTC
abundance: few
v_gene: TRBV20-1
j_gene: TRBJ2-5
d_gene: NA

CDR3aa: CASSQSELGTGQETQYF
CDR3nt: TGTGCCAGCAGCCAAAGTGAACTCGGGACAGGCCAAGAGACCCAGTACTTC
abundance: NA
v_gene: TRBV14
j_gene: TRBJ2-5
d_gene: TRBD1

CDR3aa: CASSIAGTGRLGQFF
CDR3nt: TGCGCCAGCAGCATCGCCGGGACAGGGCGTCTAGGGCAGTTCTTC
abundance: NA
v_gene: TRBV5-1
j_gene: TRBJ2-1
d_gene: TRBD1

CDR3aa: CSARTAYSNQPQHF
CDR3nt: TGCAGTGCGCGGACGGCTTATAGCAATCAGCCCCAGCATTTT
abundance: many
v_gene: TRBV20-1
j_gene: TRBJ1-5
d_gene: NA

CDR3aa: CAWSVSMNTEAFF
CDR3nt: TGTGCCTGGAGTGTATCCATGAACACTGAAGCTTTCTTT
abundance: NA
v_gene: TRBV30
j_gene: TRBJ1-1
d_gene: NA

CDR3aa: CASSLDWETQYF
CDR3nt: TGTGCCAGCAGCTTGGATTGGGAGACCCAGTACTTC
abundance: NA
v_gene: TRBV5-5
j_gene: TRBJ2-5
d_gene: NA

CDR3aa: CASSAHIVAGELFF
CDR3nt: TGTGCCAGCAGTGCCCATATAGTGGCCGGGGAGCTGTTTTTT
abundance: NA
v_gene: TRBV25-1
j_gene: TRBJ2-2
d_gene: NA

CDR3aa: CASSLGYGQVTDTQYF
CDR3nt: TGTGCCAGCAGCTTAGGGTATGGTCAGGTCACAGATACGCAGTATTTT
abundance: few
v_gene: TRBV7-2
j_gene: TRBJ2-3
d_gene: NA

CDR3aa: CASSQGGTGGTSNQPQHF
CDR3nt: TGTGCCAGCAGCCAGGGGGGCACAGGGGGGACTAGCAATCAGCCCCAGCATTTT
abundance: NA
v_gene: TRBV4-2
j_gene: TRBJ1-5
d_gene: TRBD1

CDR3aa: CASSAGGYTQYF
CDR3nt: TGTGCCAGCAGCGCAGGGGGATATACGCAGTATTTT
abundance: few
v_gene: TRBV7-2
j_gene: TRBJ2-3
d_gene: TRBD1

CDR3aa: CASSYSYSVVTHEQYF
CDR3nt: TGTGCCAGCAGTTACTCATACAGCGTGGTGACACACGAGCAGTACTTC
abundance: NA
v_gene: TRBV6-2/TRBV6-3
j_gene: TRBJ2-7
d_gene: NA

CDR3aa: CASRRPGLSTGEQFF
CDR3nt: TGTGCCAGCAGGCGACCGGGACTTAGCACGGGTGAGCAGTTCTTC
abundance: NA
v_gene: TRBV12-3/TRBV12-4
j_gene: TRBJ2-1
d_gene: NA

CDR3aa: CSASGGGPAFF
CDR3nt: TGCAGTGCTAGTGGGGGCGGTCCAGCTTTCTTT
abundance: few
v_gene: TRBV20-1
j_gene: TRBJ1-1
d_gene: NA

CDR3aa: CSARQGASYEQYF
CDR3nt: TGCAGTGCTAGACAGGGGGCTTCCTACGAGCAGTACTTC
abundance: few
v_gene: TRBV20-1
j_gene: TRBJ2-7
d_gene: TRBD1

CDR3aa: CASSVESMNTEAFF
CDR3nt: TGTGCCAGCAGCGTAGAATCGATGAACACTGAAGCTTTCTTT
abundance: NA
v_gene: TRBV9
j_gene: TRBJ1-1
d_gene: NA

CDR3aa: CASSFRPSYEQYF
CDR3nt: TGCGCCAGCAGTTTCCGGCCTTCCTACGAGCAGTACTTC
abundance: NA
v_gene: TRBV5-1
j_gene: TRBJ2-7
d_gene: NA

CDR3aa: CSARDPLGGRNTGELFF
CDR3nt: TGCAGTGCTAGAGACCCTTTGGGGGGCAGGAACACCGGGGAGCTGTTTTTT
abundance: NA
v_gene: TRBV20-1
j_gene: TRBJ2-2
d_gene: NA

CDR3aa: CSATDNQETQYF
CDR3nt: TGCAGTGCTACGGACAACCAAGAGACCCAGTACTTC
abundance: few
v_gene: TRBV20-1
j_gene: TRBJ2-5
d_gene: NA

CDR3aa: CSAESGAKYNEQFF
CDR3nt: TGCAGCGCAGAGTCGGGGGCGAAATACAATGAGCAGTTCTTC
abundance: NA
v_gene: TRBV20-1
j_gene: TRBJ2-1
d_gene: NA

CDR3aa: CSGGSQNIQYF
CDR3nt: TGCAGCGGCGGTTCCCAAAACATTCAGTACTTC
abundance: NA
v_gene: TRBV29-1
j_gene: TRBJ2-4
d_gene: NA

CDR3aa: CASSESRGGFTGELFF
CDR3nt: TGTGCCAGCAGTGAATCCCGGGGAGGGTTCACCGGGGAGCTGTTTTTT
abundance: NA
v_gene: TRBV25-1
j_gene: TRBJ2-2
d_gene: TRBD2

CDR3aa: CAISEGGLTLNGYTF
CDR3nt: TGTGCCATCAGTGAGGGGGGCCTGACCCTTAATGGCTACACCTTC
abundance: few
v_gene: TRBV10-3
j_gene: TRBJ1-2
d_gene: NA

CDR3aa: CASSLWQGGDF
CDR3nt: TGTGCCAGCAGCTTGTGGCAGGGAGGGGATTTT
abundance: NA
v_gene: TRBV7-8
j_gene: TRBJ2-3
d_gene: TRBD2

CDR3aa: CASSSGTPDQPQHF
CDR3nt: TGCGCCAGCAGCTCCGGGACTCCAGATCAGCCCCAGCATTTT
abundance: few
v_gene: TRBV5-1
j_gene: TRBJ1-5
d_gene: NA

CDR3aa: CASSHEGLNYGYTF
CDR3nt: TGCGCCAGCAGCCATGAGGGTCTTAACTATGGCTACACCTTC
abundance: few
v_gene: TRBV4-1
j_gene: TRBJ1-2
d_gene: NA

CDR3aa: CSALGGTSYNEQFF
CDR3nt: TGCAGTGCCCTCGGGGGGACCTCCTACAATGAGCAGTTCTTC
abundance: few
v_gene: TRBV20-1
j_gene: TRBJ2-1
d_gene: TRBD2

CDR3aa: CSAKDGTTNEKLFF
CDR3nt: TGCAGTGCTAAGGACGGAACAACTAATGAAAAACTGTTTTTT
abundance: few
v_gene: TRBV20-1
j_gene: TRBJ1-4
d_gene: NA

CDR3aa: CASSKGQGEETQYF
CDR3nt: TGTGCTAGCAGCAAGGGACAGGGTGAAGAGACCCAGTACTTC
abundance: few
v_gene: TRBV7-7
j_gene: TRBJ2-5
d_gene: TRBD1

CDR3aa: CASSFSYIGASGSPRTDTQYF
CDR3nt: TGTGCCAGCAGTTTTTCTTACATTGGAGCTAGCGGGAGCCCCCGCACAGATACGCAGTATTTT
abundance: NA
v_gene: TRBV12-3/TRBV12-4
j_gene: TRBJ2-3
d_gene: TRBD2

CDR3aa: CSASDGELFF
CDR3nt: TGCAGTGCTAGTGACGGGGAGCTGTTTTTT
abundance: few
v_gene: TRBV20-1
j_gene: TRBJ2-2
d_gene: NA

CDR3aa: CASSPDRVNSPLHF
CDR3nt: TGTGCCAGCAGTCCCGACAGGGTTAATTCACCCCTCCACTTT
abundance: many
v_gene: TRBV2
j_gene: TRBJ1-6
d_gene: TRBD1

CDR3aa: CASSHLNQRQGVEETQYF
CDR3nt: TGTGCCAGCAGCCACCTTAATCAAAGACAGGGGGTGGAGGAGACCCAGTACTTC
abundance: few
v_gene: TRBV4-2
j_gene: TRBJ2-5
d_gene: TRBD1

CDR3aa: CASSPGTDSPLHF
CDR3nt: TGTGCCAGCAGCCCTGGGACAGACTCACCCCTCCACTTT
abundance: NA
v_gene: TRBV7-9
j_gene: TRBJ1-6
d_gene: TRBD1

CDR3aa: CASSPKRLSPVGNTIYF
CDR3nt: TGTGCTAGCAGCCCGAAAAGACTCTCACCGGTGGGAAACACCATATATTTT
abundance: NA
v_gene: TRBV7-7
j_gene: TRBJ1-3
d_gene: NA

CDR3aa: CASSPLSGQAHEQYF
CDR3nt: TGTGCCAGCTCACCGCTCAGTGGACAGGCCCACGAGCAGTACTTC
abundance: NA
v_gene: TRBV18
j_gene: TRBJ2-7
d_gene: TRBD1

CDR3aa: CSAAGTSGSVTGELFF
CDR3nt: TGCAGTGCAGCCGGGACTAGCGGGAGCGTCACCGGGGAGCTGTTTTTT
abundance: few
v_gene: TRBV20-1
j_gene: TRBJ2-2
d_gene: TRBD2

CDR3aa: CASIAGGGVGKLFF
CDR3nt: TGTGCCAGCATCGCAGGGGGCGGGGTTGGAAAACTGTTTTTT
abundance: NA
v_gene: TRBV25-1
j_gene: TRBJ1-4
d_gene: TRBD1

CDR3aa: CASSPIGATVGYTF
CDR3nt: TGCGCCAGCAGCCCGATCGGGGCGACTGTTGGCTACACCTTC
abundance: NA
v_gene: TRBV5-1
j_gene: TRBJ1-2
d_gene: NA

CDR3aa: CSAVTSGRAYNEQFF
CDR3nt: TGCAGTGCTGTGACTAGCGGGAGAGCCTACAATGAGCAGTTCTTC
abundance: few
v_gene: TRBV20-1
j_gene: TRBJ2-1
d_gene: TRBD2

CDR3aa: CATRFHSYNEQFF
CDR3nt: TGTGCCACCCGGTTTCACTCCTACAATGAGCAGTTCTTC
abundance: few
v_gene: TRBV28
j_gene: TRBJ2-1
d_gene: NA

CDR3aa: CASSVGLGTTEAFF
CDR3nt: TGTGCCAGCAGCGTAGGGTTAGGGACGACTGAAGCTTTCTTT
abundance: NA
v_gene: TRBV9
j_gene: TRBJ1-1
d_gene: NA

CDR3aa: CASRAQGSGANVLTF
CDR3nt: TGTGCCAGCAGGGCACAGGGTTCTGGGGCCAACGTCCTGACTTTC
abundance: NA
v_gene: TRBV12-3/TRBV12-4
j_gene: TRBJ2-6
d_gene: NA

CDR3aa: CASSEGLLHGYTF
CDR3nt: TGTGCCAGCAGTGAGGGATTACTCCATGGCTACACCTTC
abundance: NA
v_gene: TRBV2
j_gene: TRBJ1-2
d_gene: NA

CDR3aa: CASSHFGQGNTGELFF
CDR3nt: TGTGCCAGCAGTCATTTCGGGCAGGGCAACACCGGGGAGCTGTTTTTT
abundance: NA
v_gene: TRBV6-1
j_gene: TRBJ2-2
d_gene: NA

CDR3aa: CASSLKGDSRTGELFF
CDR3nt: TGTGCCAGCAGTTTAAAGGGGGACTCCCGAACCGGGGAGCTGTTTTTT
abundance: few
v_gene: TRBV27
j_gene: TRBJ2-2
d_gene: NA

CDR3aa: CASSLFGTANTGELFF
CDR3nt: TGTGCCAGCAGCTTGTTCGGAACCGCGAACACCGGGGAGCTGTTTTTT
abundance: many
v_gene: TRBV5-5
j_gene: TRBJ2-2
d_gene: NA

CDR3aa: CASSSMPGTSNEQFF
CDR3nt: TGTGCCAGCAGCTCCATGCCCGGGACTAGTAATGAGCAGTTCTTC
abundance: NA
v_gene: TRBV7-6
j_gene: TRBJ2-1
d_gene: TRBD2

CDR3aa: CASSLQGQGDTGELFF
CDR3nt: TGCGCCAGCAGCTTGCAGGGACAGGGTGACACCGGGGAGCTGTTTTTT
abundance: few
v_gene: TRBV5-1
j_gene: TRBJ2-2
d_gene: TRBD1

CDR3aa: CASSPVWTGAAKNIQYF
CDR3nt: TGCGCCAGCAGCCCCGTTTGGACGGGGGCGGCCAAAAACATTCAGTACTTC
abundance: NA
v_gene: TRBV5-1
j_gene: TRBJ2-4
d_gene: NA

CDR3aa: CASSQVARGEQYF
CDR3nt: TGTGCCAGCAGCCAAGTAGCTCGAGGAGAGCAGTACTTC
abundance: NA
v_gene: TRBV4-2
j_gene: TRBJ2-7
d_gene: NA

CDR3aa: CSVTGEGTDTQYF
CDR3nt: TGCAGCGTGACAGGGGAGGGCACAGATACGCAGTATTTT
abundance: NA
v_gene: TRBV29-1
j_gene: TRBJ2-3
d_gene: TRBD1

CDR3aa: CSARDAGTNFYNEQFF
CDR3nt: TGCAGTGCTAGAGATGCCGGGACAAACTTCTACAATGAGCAGTTCTTC
abundance: NA
v_gene: TRBV20-1
j_gene: TRBJ2-1
d_gene: NA